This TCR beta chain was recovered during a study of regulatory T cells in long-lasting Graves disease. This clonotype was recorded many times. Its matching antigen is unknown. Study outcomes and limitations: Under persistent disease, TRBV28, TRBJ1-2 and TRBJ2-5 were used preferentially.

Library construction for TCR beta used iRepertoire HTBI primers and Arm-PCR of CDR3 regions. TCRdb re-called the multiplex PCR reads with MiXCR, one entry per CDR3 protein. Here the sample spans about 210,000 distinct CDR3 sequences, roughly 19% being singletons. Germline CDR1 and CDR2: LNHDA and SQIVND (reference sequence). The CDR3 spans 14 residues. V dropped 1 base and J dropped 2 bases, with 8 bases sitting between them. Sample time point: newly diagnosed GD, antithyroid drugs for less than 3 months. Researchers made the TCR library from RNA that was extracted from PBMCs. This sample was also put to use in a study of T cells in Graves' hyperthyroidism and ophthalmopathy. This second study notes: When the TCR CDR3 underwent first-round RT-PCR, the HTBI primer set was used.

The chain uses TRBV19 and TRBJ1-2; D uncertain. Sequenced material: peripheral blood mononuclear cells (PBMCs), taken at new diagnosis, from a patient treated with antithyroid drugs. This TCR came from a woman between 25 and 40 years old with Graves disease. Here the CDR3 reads CASSIAARNYGYTF. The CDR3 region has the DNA TGTGCCAGTAGTATAGCCGCCCGGAACTATGGCTACACCTTC.